In its sample, the clone carrying this TCR beta chain was seen a few times. The antigen is not known. Germline V gene data show CDR1 as SGHTA and CDR2 as FQGNSA. The CDR3 length is 16 residues. Trimming at V came to 5 bases and at J to 5 bases, leaving 14 bases not matched to a gene. These data come from a study of cytomegalovirus exposure and HLA in healthy donors. Study conclusions and caveats: In the analysis, some V segments, TRBV6-2 and TRBV6-3 included, were excluded as indistinguishable. For TCR beta chains, V- and J-gene trimming was later linked to a missense DCLRE1C variant. As was reported, the classifier diagnosed cytomegalovirus status with high specificity and sensitivity.

The PCR employed 60 Vbeta primers together with 13 Jbeta primers. TCRdb's table, derived via immunoSEQ multiplex PCR, lists solely in-frame clones and lacks some. The table has about 110,000 clones, 55% to 70% seen once; the top ten hold around 2.2%. The chain is built from TRBV7-2 and TRBJ2-7; 8 bases align to TRBD2. The sequenced sample was PBMCs. This TCR was recovered from a woman aged 25 to 39 in good health and CMV-seronegative. The DNA for the CDR3 is TGTGCCAGCAGCCCCCGGGGGGGGGAAACATTCCACGAGCAGTACTTC. Its translation: CASSPRGGETFHEQYF.